The 21 T cell receptor beta chains below were found in one sample sequenced in a study of cytomegalovirus exposure and HLA in healthy donors. PCR primers comprised 60 Vbeta and 13 Jbeta primers. Some clones are missing from TCRdb's copy, which holds only in-frame ones; the method was immunoSEQ multiplex PCR. The data hold fewer than 200,000 clones, with 84% observed a single time. The sample consisted of PBMCs. The receptors come from a girl aged 2 to 9 in good health and CMV-seropositive.

The chain couples TRBV4-1 to TRBJ2-1; TRBD1 matches 7 bases. V trimming: 4 bases; J trimming: 7 bases; junction bases outside the gene matches: 7. There are 14 residues in the CDR3. Germline V CDR1 and CDR2: MGHRA, YSYEKL. CDR3 DNA sequence: TGCGCCAGCAGCCCACAGGGGTTGGGGAATGAGCAGTTCTTC. It codes for CASSPQGLGNEQFF.

The genes are TRBV5-4 and TRBJ2-3; 11 bases agree with TRBD2. Per germline, CDR1 SGHNT and CDR2 YYREEE (reference sequence). The V gene end was trimmed by 4 bases and the J gene end by 4 bases; junction bases not matched to a gene: 5. This CDR3 is 15 amino acids long. CDR3 loop: CASSPGLADSDTQYF. For the CDR3, the DNA is TGTGCCAGCAGCCCGGGACTAGCGGATTCAGATACGCAGTATTTT.

The chain links TRBV10-3 to TRBJ2-2; no definite D call. This CDR3 region has 12 residues. The V gene's germline CDR1 is ENHRY and CDR2 SYGVKD. V was pared by 7 bases and J by 4 bases, with 7 bases between. The CDR3 reads CAIISSTGELFF. CDR3 coding DNA: TGTGCCATCATTAGTAGCACCGGGGAGCTGTTTTTT.

This clone appeared a single time. The chain uses TRBV15 and TRBJ2-1, with a possible D match to TRBD1 (5 bases). V was trimmed by 1 base and J by 2 bases, leaving 9 bases between them. The length of the CDR3 is 15 residues. Germline V gene data show CDR1 as LNHNV and CDR2 as YYDKDF (reference sequence). The CDR3 DNA follows: TGTGCCACCAGCAGAGGACAGCAACCCTACAATGAGCAGTTCTTC. Translating it yields CATSRGQQPYNEQFF. Complete variable domain (other parts from reference TRBV15 and TRBJ2-1): DAMVIQNPRYQVTQFGKPVTLSCSQTLNHNVMYWYQQKSSQAPKLLFHYYDKDFNNEADTPDNFQSRRPNTSFCFLDIRSPGLGDTAMYLCATSRGQQPYNEQFFGPGTRLTVL.

The chain carries TRBV6-1 and TRBJ1-1; D unresolved. CDR1 and CDR2 (germline): MNHNS, SASEGT. Trimming left V 2 bases short and J 3 bases short, with 10 bases between. The CDR3 runs to 14 residues. The chain's CDR3 is CASSEYHSYTEAFF. The DNA of the CDR3 is TGTGCCAGCAGTGAATACCACAGTTACACTGAAGCTTTCTTT.

The V gene is TRBV5-1, the J gene TRBJ2-1; 9 nucleotides agree with TRBD2. Trimming took 0 bases from V and 8 from J; bases not matched to a gene: 9. The CDR3 totals 16 residues. Germline CDR1 SGHRS, CDR2 YFSETQ. The CDR3 region is CASSLAGLAGSDEQFF. DNA of the CDR3: TGCGCCAGCAGCTTGGCGGGTCTAGCGGGGAGCGATGAGCAGTTCTTC. Looking up the rest from reference TRBV5-1 and TRBJ2-1 gives the full variable domain: KAGVTQTPRYLIKTRGQQVTLSCSPISGHRSVSWYQQTPGQGLQFLFEYFSETQRNKGNFPGRFSGRQFSNSRSEMNVSTLELGDSALYLCASSLAGLAGSDEQFFGPGTRLTVL.

This clone was detected only once. At one boundary the junction diverges from the germline segment, which might be a read error. The V and J genes are TRBV5-4 and TRBJ1-6; 8 positions agree with TRBD1. This CDR3 is built from 14 residues. The germline gives CDR1 SGHNT, CDR2 YYREEE (reference sequence). For the CDR3, the DNA is TGTGCCAGCAGATTGGACAGGGCAAATTCACCCCTCCACTTT. Protein sequence: CASRLDRANSPLHF.

The chain combines TRBV7-9 with TRBJ1-3; D might be TRBD1 (5 bases). Trimming cost V 5 bases and J 4 bases, with 18 bases left between them. This CDR3 is built from 16 residues. Germline CDR1 reads SEHNR; CDR2 reads FQNEAQ (reference sequence). The CDR3 spells CASSPDPGRSGNTIYF. Written as DNA, the CDR3 is TGTGCCAGCAGCCCGGACCCAGGGCGTTCGGGAAACACCATATATTTT.

The rearrangement uses TRBV4-1 and TRBJ1-1; maybe TRBD1 (6 bases). Trimming cost V 3 bases and J 1 base, with 9 bases left between them. This CDR3 region has 14 residues. Germline CDR1 reads MGHRA; CDR2 reads YSYEKL. This CDR3 is CASSHTGQNTEAFF. The CDR3 DNA is TGCGCCAGCAGCCATACGGGACAGAACACTGAAGCTTTCTTT.

V is TRBV7-8 and J is TRBJ2-7; the D gene is possibly TRBD1 (5 bases). Germline loops: CDR1 SGHVS, CDR2 FQNEAQ. Trimming cost V 1 base and J 6 bases, with 7 bases left between them. This CDR3 is built from 12 residues. CDR3 nucleotides: TGTGCCAGCAGCTTAGTAGGGGTCGAGCAGTACTTC. Amino acid sequence: CASSLVGVEQYF.

The chain carries TRBV27 and TRBJ2-1; no clear D. V was clipped by 7 bases and J by 7 bases, with 14 bases between them. Germline CDR1 and CDR2: MNHEY and SMNVEV (reference sequence). CDR3 length: 13 amino acids. The DNA for the CDR3 is TGTGCCAGCATCCCTCCGACTCGTAATGAGCAGTTCTTC. As protein: CASIPPTRNEQFF.

The chain joins TRBV5-6 to TRBJ2-3; TRBD2 matches at 15 bases. From germline, CDR1 is SGHDT and CDR2 YYEEEE. The trim removed 2 bases at V and 4 bases at J, leaving 5 bases unmatched. This CDR3 region has 17 residues. This chain's CDR3 is CASSFPGLAGGADTQYF. The CDR3 bases are TGTGCCAGCAGCTTTCCGGGACTAGCGGGAGGAGCAGATACGCAGTATTTT.

DNA of the CDR3: TGTGCCAGCAGTGAAGGTAGGAGGACAGGGGTGAACACTGAAGCTTTCTTT. Protein product: CASSEGRRTGVNTEAFF. The chain has TRBV6-1 and TRBJ1-1; TRBD1 aligns across 9 bases. The CDR3 covers 17 residues. From germline, CDR1 is MNHNS and CDR2 SASEGT. V shed 1 base and J 0 bases; nucleotides not matched to a gene: 6.

This chain joins TRBV19 and TRBJ2-3, with 14 bases that match TRBD2. With 3 bases clipped from V and 4 bases from J, the junction kept 6 bases outside the gene matches. The CDR3 length is 17 residues. CDR1 and CDR2 (germline): LNHDA, SQIVND (reference sequence). The CDR3 region is CASSMDGTSGRADTQYF. CDR3 DNA sequence: TGTGCCAGTAGTATGGACGGGACTAGCGGGAGAGCAGATACGCAGTATTTT.

The V gene is TRBV5-1, the J gene TRBJ1-3, with 10 bases that match TRBD1. After removal of 0 bases from V and 0 bases from J, the junction contained 0 bases not matched to a gene. Germline lookup yields CDR1 SGHRS and CDR2 YFSETQ. The CDR3 contains 16 residues. The CDR3 loop reads CASSLGTGGSGNTIYF. The CDR3 DNA sequence: TGCGCCAGCAGCTTGGGGACAGGGGGCTCTGGAAACACCATATATTTT.

This clone was recorded once. J is TRBJ1-6 and V is TRBV2; 9 bases line up with TRBD1. The V and J ends lost 8 bases and 10 bases, in that order; junction bases with no gene match: 6. Germline V lookup: CDR1 SNHLY, CDR2 FYNNEI. The CDR3 consists of 13 residues. CDR3 bases: TGTGCCAGCCGGGACAGGGAAATCTCACCCCTCCACTTT. Translation: CASRDREISPLHF.

The V and J genes are TRBV7-4 and TRBJ1-1; TRBD1 matches 7 bases. CDR3 size: 15 residues. V shed 4 bases, J shed 0 bases, and the junction held 5 bases outside the gene matches. Germline V gives CDR1 SGHVT, CDR2 SQSDAQ. CDR3 loop: CASSWRGRVNTEAFF. The CDR3 bases are TGTGCCAGCAGCTGGAGGGGGCGCGTGAACACTGAAGCTTTCTTT.

This clone was seen just once. The gene calls are TRBV6-1 and TRBJ1-5, with 7 bases aligning to TRBD1. V dropped 10 bases and J dropped 6; count of bases not matched to a gene: 9. This CDR3 region has 13 residues. Germline V lookup: CDR1 MNHNS, CDR2 SASEGT. The CDR3 spells CATATGRGQPQHF. For the CDR3, the DNA is TGTGCCACCGCGACAGGGCGGGGTCAGCCCCAGCATTTT.

The chain combines TRBV19 with TRBJ2-3; 13 bases are shared with TRBD2. The CDR3 covers 16 residues. Germline CDR1 LNHDA, CDR2 SQIVND (reference sequence). The V gene end was trimmed by 9 bases and the J gene end by 2 bases; junction bases not matched to a gene: 8. The CDR3 DNA reads TGTGCCAGCGGACTGGGACTAGCGGGAAACACAGATACGCAGTATTTT. This sequence encodes CASGLGLAGNTDTQYF.

This clone was picked up a small number of times. The chain recombines TRBV2 with TRBJ2-7; 7 nucleotides match TRBD1. Germline lookup yields CDR1 SNHLY and CDR2 FYNNEI. The CDR3 sequence is 14 residues long. The J segment lost 2 bases and the V segment lost 7 bases, leaving 8 bases of the junction unmatched. CDR3 amino acids: CASNQRDSTYEQYF. Here the CDR3 DNA reads TGTGCCAGCAATCAGAGGGACAGCACCTACGAGCAGTACTTC.

This rearrangement joins TRBV6-1 to TRBJ1-5; no definite D call. Germline assignment: CDR1 MNHNS and CDR2 SASEGT. V was trimmed by 1 base and J by 9 bases, leaving 22 bases between them. The CDR3 totals 17 residues. Written as DNA, the CDR3 is TGTGCCAGCAGTGAAGGAAGGTGGAGGGCCGAGCATGGGCCCCAGCATTTT. Translating it yields CASSEGRWRAEHGPQHF.